A selection of T cell receptor beta chains follows, all from one sample in a study of blood T cell repertoires in COVID-19. Clones were sequenced by immunoSEQ multiplex PCR, and TCRdb holds only the in-frame ones, with some missing. The table includes about 200,000 clones, around 84% detected once. The sample taken for sequencing was peripheral blood. The receptors come from a woman aged 80 or over with acute or convalescent COVID-19. Each CDR3 is given with its conserved first and last residue. A D gene is named only where the DNA matches it firmly. Size is stated for part of the rows, as once, few or many counts, or as a class when the clone is expanded.

TRBJ2-1,TRBV5-1,NA,NA,CASSLAALATYNEQFF,TGCGCCAGCAGCTTGGCTGCTCTAGCCACCTACAATGAGCAGTTCTTC
TRBJ1-2,TRBV30,TRBD1,NA,CAWRGNRGDYGYTF,TGTGCCTGGAGGGGTAACAGGGGGGACTATGGCTACACCTTC
TRBJ2-2,TRBV19,TRBD2,NA,CASKLGTSGRRGELFF,TGTGCCAGTAAACTAGGGACTAGCGGGAGAAGAGGGGAGCTGTTTTTT
TRBJ2-3,TRBV15,TRBD1,NA,CATSRLGQGTDTQYF,TGTGCCACCAGCAGATTGGGACAGGGAACAGATACGCAGTATTTT
TRBJ1-3,TRBV7-2,NA,NA,CASSVRTSGTSSPNTIYF,TGTGCCAGCAGCGTTCGCACCTCCGGGACTTCGAGCCCAAACACCATATATTTT
TRBJ2-7,TRBV5-6,TRBD2,NA,CASSPISLGTRPYEQYF,TGTGCCAGCAGCCCCATTTCGCTCGGGACTAGACCCTACGAGCAGTACTTC
TRBJ2-3,TRBV7-2,TRBD2,once,CASSPRGGGTDTQYF,TGTGCCAGCAGCCCGAGGGGAGGGGGCACAGATACGCAGTATTTT
TRBJ2-7,TRBV5-5,TRBD2,NA,CASSLAGLAWEQYF,TGTGCCAGCAGCTTGGCGGGACTAGCTTGGGAGCAGTACTTC
TRBJ2-3,TRBV15,NA,NA,CATSRTVRHTDTQYF,TGTGCCACCAGCCGAACGGTGCGGCACACAGATACGCAGTATTTT
TRBJ2-1,TRBV7-9,NA,NA,CASSPGRAPNEQFF,TGTGCCAGCAGCCCAGGCAGGGCCCCCAATGAGCAGTTCTTC
TRBJ2-3,TRBV11-2,NA,NA,CASSLDSLLDTQYF,TGTGCCAGCAGCTTAGATTCGTTACTGGATACGCAGTATTTT
TRBJ1-1,TRBV7-9,NA,medium-sized,CASSADSLNTEAFF,TGTGCCAGCAGCGCCGACAGTTTGAACACTGAAGCTTTCTTT
TRBJ2-5,TRBV4-3,TRBD2,NA,CASSQDERGTQYF,TGCGCCAGCAGCCAAGACGAGCGGGGGACCCAGTACTTC
TRBJ2-2,TRBV23-1,TRBD2,NA,CARAGGCTGELFF,TGCGCCAGGGCGGGGGGTTGCACCGGGGAGCTGTTTTTT
TRBJ1-2,TRBV25-1,NA,NA,CASSAGYGYTF,TGTGCCAGCAGTGCGGGCTATGGCTACACCTTC
TRBJ1-6,TRBV25-1,NA,NA,CASSGRETYNSPLHF,TGTGCCAGCAGTGGCCGGGAGACCTATAATTCACCCCTCCACTTT
TRBJ1-4,TRBV6-1,NA,NA,CASTGVGYEKLFF,TGTGCCAGCACGGGGGTAGGATATGAAAAACTGTTTTTT
TRBJ1-1,TRBV6-5,TRBD1,NA,CASRRTGASGTEAFF,TGTGCCAGCAGACGGACAGGGGCTAGCGGCACTGAAGCTTTCTTT
TRBJ2-2,TRBV19,NA,NA,CASSVRGGAGELFF,TGTGCCAGTAGTGTGAGAGGTGGTGCCGGGGAGCTGTTTTTT
TRBJ1-1,TRBV6-2/TRBV6-3,TRBD1,NA,CASSPQQGAKFEAFF,TGTGCCAGCAGTCCCCAACAGGGGGCGAAGTTTGAAGCTTTCTTT
TRBJ2-1,TRBV6-1,TRBD2,NA,CASSEVRGLPSNEQFF,TGTGCCAGCAGTGAAGTGAGGGGACTACCCTCCAATGAGCAGTTCTTC
TRBJ2-5,TRBV7-2,NA,NA,CASSRLPGTQRYTQETQYF,TGTGCCAGCAGCCGTCTACCAGGGACACAAAGATACACTCAAGAGACCCAGTACTTC
TRBJ1-3,TRBV9,NA,NA,CASSVAARVENTIYF,TGTGCCAGCAGCGTAGCCGCCCGGGTGGAGAACACCATATATTTT
TRBJ1-4,TRBV18,TRBD1,NA,CASSSGQARGNEKLFF,TGTGCCAGCTCATCCGGACAGGCCCGGGGGAATGAAAAACTGTTTTTT
TRBJ1-1,TRBV19,NA,NA,CASSGQGRPYTEAFF,TGTGCCAGTAGTGGTCAGGGAAGGCCCTACACTGAAGCTTTCTTT
TRBJ1-5,TRBV7-2,NA,few,CASRSGGGGQPQHF,TGTGCCAGCCGGAGCGGCGGAGGAGGTCAGCCCCAGCATTTT
TRBJ2-7,TRBV18,TRBD1,NA,CASSLSGQGDEQYF,TGTGCCAGCTCACTATCGGGACAGGGCGACGAGCAGTACTTC
TRBJ2-1,TRBV4-2,TRBD2,NA,CASSRVLGLAGSGEQFF,TGTGCCAGCAGCCGGGTCCTCGGACTAGCGGGATCGGGTGAGCAGTTCTTC
TRBJ2-7,TRBV2,TRBD2,NA,CASSAGVSYEQYF,TGTGCCAGCAGCGCGGGAGTCTCCTACGAGCAGTACTTC
TRBJ2-5,TRBV4-1,NA,NA,CASSQTPAGWSETQYF,TGCGCCAGCAGCCAAACCCCAGCGGGCTGGTCGGAGACCCAGTACTTC
TRBJ2-7,TRBV6-2/TRBV6-3,TRBD2,NA,CASSRQAREGPRDEQYF,TGTGCCAGCAGCCGACAGGCGCGGGAGGGCCCCCGGGACGAGCAGTACTTC
TRBJ1-5,TRBV5-1,NA,NA,CASSSTVGQPQHF,TGCGCCAGCAGCTCGACAGTGGGCCAGCCCCAGCATTTT
TRBJ2-5,TRBV18,TRBD2,NA,CASSPIGGSETQYF,TGTGCCAGCTCACCAATCGGGGGGTCAGAGACCCAGTACTTC
TRBJ2-5,TRBV2,NA,NA,CASSARMGRQETQYF,TGTGCCAGCAGTGCTCGGATGGGGCGCCAAGAGACCCAGTACTTC
TRBJ1-1,TRBV2,NA,NA,CASGGIEAFF,TGTGCCAGCGGGGGGATTGAAGCTTTCTTT
TRBJ1-3,TRBV5-1,TRBD1,NA,CASSSGQGSGNTIYF,TGCGCCAGCAGCTCAGGACAGGGCTCTGGAAACACCATATATTTT
TRBJ1-4,TRBV4-2,TRBD1,NA,CASSTGQRGGEKLFF,TGTGCCAGCAGCACGGGACAGCGGGGGGGTGAAAAACTGTTTTTT